The 2 T cell receptor beta chains presented below share a single source sample, sequenced in a study of identical twins. TCRdb processed the 5' RACE reads anew with MiXCR; each CDR3 protein has one entry. There are 350,000 to 600,000 distinct CDR3 sequences in the sample; approximately 15% occur only once, and roughly 0.56% lies in the top ten. In addition, the sample was reused for a study of yellow fever vaccine responses in identical twins.

The sample consisted of CD4+ T cells sorted from blood. The receptors shown here come from a woman between 18 and 29 years old in good health.

This clonotype was found a few times. CDR3 protein: CASSFPTGVGTDTQYF. Written as DNA, the CDR3 is TGCGCCAGCAGCTTCCCGACAGGGGTCGGCACAGATACGCAGTATTTT. The chain uses TRBV5-1 and TRBJ2-3; 8 positions agree with TRBD1. Trimming removed 2 bases from V and 1 base from J; junction bases left unmatched: 6. The germline gives CDR1 SGHRS, CDR2 YFSETQ. The CDR3 has 16 amino acids.

This clonotype has just a few counts. The chain recombines TRBV20-1 with TRBJ2-7, with D possibly being TRBD1 (6 bases). This CDR3 has 13 amino acids. Germline assignment: CDR1 DFQATT and CDR2 SNEGSKA (reference sequence). Trimming took off 2 bases at V and 1 base at J, with 9 bases between the two ends. DNA for the CDR3: TGCAGTGCTAGACTTGGACAGTCCTACGAGCAGTACTTC. Translated, it gives CSARLGQSYEQYF.